The 5 T cell receptor beta chains below all came from one sample that was sequenced in a study of OX40 agonist ivuxolimab in advanced cancers. The library was obtained by the immunoSEQ multiplex PCR assay. As stored in TCRdb, this immuneACCESS dataset retains in-frame rearrangements with V and J assigned. A fraction of the clones does not appear; measured against another copy, unresolved V genes explain less than half of the discrepancy, and the remainder lacks a known reason. The sample table records some 86,000 clones; less than 95% of these occur just once. Less than 0.35% of the sample is held by the ten biggest clonotypes. This specimen was CD4+ or CD8+ T cells sorted from blood, taken in a trial of the OX40 agonist ivuxolimab. The origin of the receptors is an adult with an advanced solid tumor such as melanoma, head and neck, liver or kidney cancer.

The chain links TRBV19 to TRBJ1-1, with no clear D. CDR1 is LNHDA, CDR2 SQIVND, per germline (reference sequence). Trimming pared 3 bases from V and 6 bases from J, leaving 11 bases between. This CDR3 contains 13 residues. CDR3 loop: CASSMEEVPEAFF. CDR3 bases: TGTGCCAGTAGTATGGAGGAGGTTCCTGAAGCTTTCTTT. Using reference TRBV19 and TRBJ1-1 for the parts outside the CDR3, the full variable domain is DGGITQSPKYLFRKEGQNVTLSCEQNLNHDAMYWYRQDPGQGLRLIYYSQIVNDFQKGDIAEGYSVSREKKESFPLTVTSAQKNPTAFYLCASSMEEVPEAFFGQGTRLTVV.

The CDR3 here is CASHRDYGGYTF. The CDR3 DNA is TGTGCCAGCCACCGGGACTACGGGGGCTACACCTTC. The rearrangement uses TRBV5-6 and TRBJ1-2; D may be TRBD1 (5 bases). The CDR3 contains 12 residues. V lost 7 bases and J 8 bases, leaving 15 bases between the germline ends. Germline V gives CDR1 SGHDT, CDR2 YYEEEE.

The chain has TRBV28 and TRBJ1-2, with D unresolved. V gave up 7 bases and J gave up 8 bases, with 29 bases separating them. This CDR3 has 17 residues. Per the germline V gene, CDR1 is MDHEN and CDR2 is SYDVKM. This CDR3 is CASTSPQKGQARGGYTF. The DNA for the CDR3 is TGTGCCAGCACATCCCCGCAGAAAGGGCAGGCACGTGGGGGCTACACCTTC.

This sequence joins TRBV4-1 and TRBJ1-2, with 9 bases lining up with TRBD1. CDR3 size: 17 residues. Germline values: CDR1 MGHRA, CDR2 YSYEKL. V lost 2 bases to trimming and J lost 4 bases; unmatched junction nucleotides: 11. The CDR3, as DNA: TGCGCCAGCAGCCAACTTCTTTCCCGGGACAGGGTCTATGGCTACACCTTC. Translated, it gives CASSQLLSRDRVYGYTF.

V usage is TRBV6-1 and J usage is TRBJ2-2; D unclear. Germline V gives CDR1 MNHNS, CDR2 SASEGT. The CDR3 contains 16 residues. Trimming cost V 4 bases and J 0 bases, with 12 bases left between them. CDR3 DNA sequence: TGTGCCAGCAGTGGGGGTACTCTGGCGAACACCGGGGAGCTGTTTTTT. This codes for CASSGGTLANTGELFF.